This T cell receptor beta chain is from a study of beta chain features in type 1 diabetes. Overall study context: When patients were set against healthy donors, age, gender and cell yields were similar.

CDR1 and CDR2 from the germline V gene are SGHRS and YFSETQ. This CDR3 region has 16 residues. With 4 bases removed from V and 0 bases from J, the gap between germline ends came to 15 bases. Over 95% purity was reached by all sorted populations. This clone was found a few times. The antigen is undetermined. The sequenced template was cDNA made from the entire isolated RNA. Some 3.6 million reads on average were seen across naive, central memory and regulatory T cell samples. Libraries were prepared by immunoSEQ multiplex PCR; TCRdb keeps only in-frame clonotypes and omits some of them. The profile shows 130,000 to 150,000 clones, about 9.4% of them singletons. Study-level findings and limits: Researchers cautioned that cDNA sequencing could over-represent cells with high TCR expression.

Sequencing was done on a sample of naive CD4+ T cells from blood. The chain is built from TRBV5-1 and TRBJ2-3, with D possibly being TRBD2 (6 bases). This sequence was found in a man between 18 and 29 years old in good health. The CDR3 spells CASSPGTGRSTDTQYF. CDR3 DNA sequence: TGCGCCAGCAGCCCAGGGACTGGGCGGAGCACAGATACGCAGTATTTT.